This T cell receptor (beta chain) was identified during a study of T cell repertoires in ileal Crohn's disease. Measured with immunoSEQ multiplex PCR; TCRdb has only the in-frame clones, and not every one. The table includes around 14,000 clones, 60% to 80% detected once. The germline gives CDR1 SGHTA, CDR2 FQGNSA. The CDR3 covers 14 residues. V shed 2 bases and J shed 7 bases, with 14 bases lying between them. This clone was detected once. Material: ileal tissue. The clonotype was recovered from an adult with Crohn's disease. The chain joins TRBV7-2 to TRBJ1-1; D possibly corresponds to TRBD1 (5 bases). CDR3 nucleotide sequence: TGTGCCAGCAGCTTATTGTGGCAGGGCAGTGAAGCTTTCTTT. Protein product: CASSLLWQGSEAFF.